Each of the 26 T cell receptor beta chains below was sequenced from the same sample in a study of T cell changes during pregnancy in multiple sclerosis. Sequenced by immunoSEQ multiplex PCR; TCRdb stores in-frame clones only, minus some. The data contain over 70,000 clones, around 94% of them singletons. The sample was peripheral blood, taken in the third trimester of pregnancy. These receptors were obtained from a female donor with multiple sclerosis, enrolled in a pregnancy study.

The genes are TRBV27 and TRBJ2-3; D is possibly TRBD2 (6 bases). Germline values: CDR1 MNHEY, CDR2 SMNVEV (reference sequence). The ends were cut back, 6 bases at V and 0 bases at J, with 10 bases in the middle. The CDR3 is 14 residues long. This CDR3 reads CASSPGASTDTQYF. In DNA form, the CDR3 reads TGTGCCAGCAGCCCGGGAGCCAGCACAGATACGCAGTATTTT.

This chain connects TRBV9 to TRBJ2-2; a weak D match, TRBD1 (6 bases). The CDR3 loop spans 13 amino acids. Looked up from germline, CDR1 is SGDLS and CDR2 is YYNGEE. V lost 7 bases, J lost 1 base, and 8 bases lay in between. CDR3 sequence (DNA): TGTGCCAGCGCGACAGGGAACACCGGGGAGCTGTTTTTT. This encodes CASATGNTGELFF.

This clone was seen once. The CDR3 DNA is TGTGCCAGCAGTGAGGGCGGTGGGACTTACGAGCAGTACTTC. It codes for CASSEGGGTYEQYF. The J gene is TRBJ2-7, the V gene TRBV2, with a possible D match to TRBD2 (6 bases). CDR3 length equals 14 residues. Germline V gives CDR1 SNHLY, CDR2 FYNNEI. Deletions cut 3 bases from V and 4 bases from J, with 13 bases between.

V usage is TRBV7-8 and J usage is TRBJ2-7, with 8 bases fitting TRBD1. Germline CDR1 reads SGHVS; CDR2 reads FQNEAQ. V shed 4 bases and J 1 base; nucleotides not matched to a gene: 15. The CDR3 runs to 18 residues. CDR3 residues: CASSSAGRGRLPSYEQYF. The CDR3 DNA reads as TGTGCCAGCAGCTCCGCTGGCAGGGGGCGATTGCCGTCCTACGAGCAGTACTTC. The full variable domain, completed using reference TRBV7-8 and TRBJ2-7, is GAGVSQSPRYKVAKRGQDVALRCDPISGHVSLFWYQQALGQGPEFLTYFQNEAQLDKSGLPSDRFFAERPEGSVSTLKIQRTQQEDSAVYLCASSSAGRGRLPSYEQYFGPGTRLTVT.

The chain carries TRBV27 and TRBJ1-1, with D unclear. Trimming stripped 5 bases from V and 6 bases from J, with 10 bases between. The CDR3 is 12 residues long. Germline V gene data show CDR1 as MNHEY and CDR2 as SMNVEV (reference sequence). Here the CDR3 reads CASSLQTAEAFF. CDR3 nucleotide sequence: TGTGCCAGCAGTCTCCAAACAGCTGAAGCTTTCTTT.

This clone showed up just once. The chain has TRBV19 and TRBJ2-1, with TRBD2 identical over 8 bases. CDR1 is LNHDA, CDR2 SQIVND, per germline (reference sequence). The CDR3 totals 16 residues. V was clipped by 7 bases and J by 9 bases; unmatched bases: 17. This CDR3 reads CASTPDPAGAVGEQFF. The CDR3 coding sequence is TGTGCCAGTACTCCTGATCCAGCGGGAGCCGTTGGTGAGCAGTTCTTC.

V gene TRBV19 combines with J gene TRBJ1-1, with a weak D call TRBD1 (5 bases). The germline CDR1 and CDR2 sequences are LNHDA and SQIVND (reference sequence). This CDR3 has 14 residues. The V gene lost 3 bases and the J gene lost 4 bases, with 12 bases spanning the gap. CDR3 amino acids: CASSMNPGGTEAFF. The DNA for the CDR3 is TGTGCCAGTAGTATGAATCCGGGGGGCACTGAAGCTTTCTTT.

This rearrangement joins TRBV7-2 to TRBJ2-5; D gene ambiguous. Trimming took 7 bases from V and 5 from J, leaving 8 bases between them. This CDR3 is 11 amino acids long. CDR1 is SGHTA and CDR2 is FQGNSA in the germline V gene. The chain's CDR3 is CASTLSETQYF. The CDR3 bases are TGTGCCAGCACCCTCTCGGAGACCCAGTACTTC.

The genes are TRBV4-2 and TRBJ2-2; TRBD1 matches 9 bases. The germline V gene has CDR1 LGHNA and CDR2 YNFKEQ. Losses at the gene ends were 2 bases for V and 7 bases for J; bases not matched to a gene: 17. The CDR3 covers 19 residues. The CDR3 region has the DNA TGTGCCAGCAGCCAATTCGGGACAGGGAGGACACCACCGGGCGGGGAGCTGTTTTTT. Its translation is CASSQFGTGRTPPGGELFF.

The rearrangement links TRBV5-1 to TRBJ2-1, with 16 nucleotides matching TRBD2. This CDR3 contains 19 residues. The trim removed 3 bases at V and 3 bases at J, leaving 9 bases unmatched. Germline CDR1 reads SGHRS; CDR2 reads YFSETQ. The CDR3, as DNA: TGCGCCAGCAGCTCGTCCGGGACTAGCGGGAGGGCCAGCTACAATGAGCAGTTCTTC. This sequence encodes CASSSSGTSGRASYNEQFF.

This sequence joins TRBV18 and TRBJ2-2, with D hard to call. Germline V CDR1 and CDR2: KGHSH, LQKENI. Trimming shortened V by 1 base and J by 6 bases, and 9 bases separated the two germline ends. The CDR3 spans 14 residues. This CDR3 reads CASSPLPGSGELFF. CDR3 sequence (DNA): TGTGCCAGCTCACCACTCCCCGGGTCCGGGGAGCTGTTTTTT.

The CDR3 DNA reads as TGTGCCAGCAGCCTCTCTACCACGTACAGGGATCACGAGCAGTACTTC. Protein sequence: CASSLSTTYRDHEQYF. The V gene is TRBV28, the J gene TRBJ2-7; tentatively, D is TRBD1 (6 bases). Trimming cost V 6 bases and J 5 bases, with 23 bases left between them. Germline CDR1 reads MDHEN; CDR2 reads SYDVKM. The CDR3 runs to 16 residues.

This clone occurred a few times. The rearrangement uses TRBV27 and TRBJ1-5; 9 bases align to TRBD1. Germline V gene sequence: CDR1 MNHEY, CDR2 SMNVEV (reference sequence). V gave up 5 bases and J gave up 5 bases; unmatched junction bases: 7. The CDR3 covers 15 residues. The chain's CDR3 is CASSPWGQGDQPQHF. In DNA form, the CDR3 reads TGTGCCAGCAGTCCCTGGGGACAGGGAGATCAGCCCCAGCATTTT.

The chain carries TRBV19 and TRBJ1-5; D possibly corresponds to TRBD1 (5 bases). With 10 bases removed from V and 6 bases from J, the gap between germline ends came to 16 bases. This CDR3 is built from 13 residues. Germline V gene lookup returns CDR1 LNHDA and CDR2 SQIVND (reference sequence). CDR3 DNA: TGTGCCAATCCCCGAAGGGGAGGTCAGCCCCAGCATTTT. Protein sequence: CANPRRGGQPQHF.

The chain is built from TRBV18 and TRBJ2-7; TRBD1 might be the D (5 bases). This CDR3 region has 12 residues. V lost 0 bases and J 5 bases, leaving 5 bases between the germline ends. CDR1 and CDR2 from the germline V gene are KGHSH and LQKENI. CDR3 protein: CASSPPGDEQYF. The CDR3 region has the DNA TGTGCCAGCTCACCACCAGGGGACGAGCAGTACTTC.

CDR3 DNA sequence: TGTGCCTGGAGCAGGGGGACCACCGGGGAGCTGTTTTTT. This sequence encodes CAWSRGTTGELFF. This chain uses TRBV30 with TRBJ2-2; TRBD1 aligns across 7 bases. With V trimmed by 3 bases and J by 4 bases, 2 bases remained unmatched. This CDR3 is built from 13 residues. Germline values: CDR1 GTSNPN, CDR2 SVGIG (reference sequence).

The CDR3 DNA reads as TGTGCCATCAGTCCGGGACTACCCTACGAGCAGTACTTC. This codes for CAISPGLPYEQYF. This rearrangement joins TRBV10-3 to TRBJ2-7, with 7 bases identical to TRBD2. CDR1 is ENHRY, CDR2 SYGVKD, per germline. After removal of 5 bases from V and 2 bases from J, the junction contained 3 bases not matched to a gene. This CDR3 has 13 residues.

This clone was counted a single time. The rearrangement links TRBV10-3 to TRBJ1-2; TRBD1 might be the D (5 bases). Per germline, CDR1 ENHRY and CDR2 SYGVKD. The CDR3 consists of 14 residues. Trimming took 6 bases from V and 8 from J, leaving 19 bases between them. CDR3 residues: CAISGLGGREGYTF. CDR3 in DNA: TGTGCCATCAGCGGCCTGGGGGGGAGGGAGGGCTACACCTTC.

This clone was counted a single time. The chain joins TRBV30 to TRBJ1-1; 7 nucleotides agree with TRBD1. J lost 3 bases, V lost 0 bases, and 10 bases had no gene match. There are 16 residues in the CDR3. Germline-derived CDR1 and CDR2 are GTSNPN and SVGIG (reference sequence). The CDR3 nucleotides read TGTGCCTGGAGTGTCCTCAGACAGGGTCATCACACTGAAGCTTTCTTT. It is translated as CAWSVLRQGHHTEAFF.

The CDR3 DNA sequence: TGTGCCAGCAGCTTAGTACAGGGACTAAGGATGAACACTGAAGCTTTCTTT. It yields the protein CASSLVQGLRMNTEAFF. The rearrangement uses TRBV7-8 and TRBJ1-1, with D possibly TRBD1 on 6 matching bases. This CDR3 has 17 amino acids. V lost 1 base and J 0 bases, leaving 15 bases between the germline ends. Per germline, CDR1 SGHVS and CDR2 FQNEAQ.

The chain carries TRBV5-1 and TRBJ2-5; D not certain. Germline CDR1 reads SGHRS; CDR2 reads YFSETQ. The V and J ends lost 3 bases and 6 bases respectively, with 18 bases between them. This CDR3 has 15 amino acids. The CDR3 DNA reads TGCGCCAGCAGCTCCCCCCTAGGAGAAGAGAAGACCCAGTACTTC. Its translation: CASSSPLGEEKTQYF.

This rearrangement joins TRBV7-3 to TRBJ1-4, with D perhaps TRBD1 (5 bases). This CDR3 has 14 amino acids. V lost 1 base and J 4 bases, leaving 7 bases between the germline ends. The V gene's germline CDR1 is SGHTA and CDR2 FQGTGA. The CDR3 coding sequence is TGTGCCAGCAGCTTAAACAGGTGTAATGAAAAACTGTTTTTT. This translates into CASSLNRCNEKLFF.

This clone came up once. The chain employs TRBV4-1 and TRBJ1-1, with a possible D match to TRBD1 (5 bases). Germline V lookup: CDR1 MGHRA, CDR2 YSYEKL. The CDR3 contains 15 residues. Trimming took 5 bases from V and 1 from J, leaving 14 bases between them. CDR3 sequence reads: CASSFGGRGNTEAFF. DNA of the CDR3: TGCGCCAGCAGCTTCGGAGGGAGGGGGAACACTGAAGCTTTCTTT.

The chain links TRBV11-2 to TRBJ2-3, with D possibly matching TRBD2 (5 bases). CDR1 is SGHAT and CDR2 is FQNNGV in the germline V gene. The CDR3 loop spans 16 amino acids. Trimming took off 1 base at V and 2 bases at J, with 13 bases between the two ends. In DNA, the CDR3 is TGTGCCAGCAGCTTAGTTGGGCTAGCCACCACAGATACGCAGTATTTT. It specifies CASSLVGLATTDTQYF.

The rearrangement uses TRBV6-1 and TRBJ1-4; no reliable D call. The CDR3 is made up of 13 amino acids. CDR1 and CDR2 from the germline V gene are MNHNS and SASEGT. The V gene lost 6 bases and the J gene lost 8 bases, with 13 bases spanning the gap. The CDR3 sequence is CASSAVAGEKLFF. The CDR3 DNA reads TGTGCCAGCAGCGCAGTGGCGGGGGAAAAACTGTTTTTT.

The chain combines TRBV30 with TRBJ1-1; D gene ambiguous. The CDR3 has 13 amino acids. Germline V gene lookup returns CDR1 GTSNPN and CDR2 SVGIG (reference sequence). The V and J ends lost 1 base and 0 bases respectively, with 6 bases between them. The CDR3 DNA sequence: TGTGCCTGGAGTGCAGTTTTGAACACTGAAGCTTTCTTT. It codes for CAWSAVLNTEAFF.